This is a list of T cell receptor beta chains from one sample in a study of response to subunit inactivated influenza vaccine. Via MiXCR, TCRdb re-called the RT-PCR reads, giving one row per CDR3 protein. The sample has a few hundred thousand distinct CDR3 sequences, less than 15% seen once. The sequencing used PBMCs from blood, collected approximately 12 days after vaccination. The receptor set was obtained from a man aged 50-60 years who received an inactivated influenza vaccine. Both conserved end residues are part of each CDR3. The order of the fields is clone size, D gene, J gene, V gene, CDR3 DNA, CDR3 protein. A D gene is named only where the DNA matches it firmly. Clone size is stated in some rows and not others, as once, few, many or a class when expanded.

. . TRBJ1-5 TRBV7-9 TGTGCCAGCAGCTGGGGGTTCGGGCAGCCCCAGCATTTT CASSWGFGQPQHF
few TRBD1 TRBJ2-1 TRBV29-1 TGCAGCGCAGGGACAGCTTACAATGAGCAGTTCTTC CSAGTAYNEQFF
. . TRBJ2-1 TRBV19 TGTGCCAGTAGTATGTCTCTTACCAATGAGCAGTTCTTC CASSMSLTNEQFF
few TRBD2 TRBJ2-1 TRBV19 TGTGCCAGTAGTGTAACTAGCGGGACGTCCTACAATGAGCAGTTCTTC CASSVTSGTSYNEQFF
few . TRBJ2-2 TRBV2 TGTGCCAGCAGTGTGAGGGGCAGCAACACCGGGGAGCTGTTTTTT CASSVRGSNTGELFF
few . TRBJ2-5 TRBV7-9 TGTGCCAGCAGCCCCGACGGTGAGGAAAAAGAGACCCAGTACTTC CASSPDGEEKETQYF
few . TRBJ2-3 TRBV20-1 TGCAGTGCTAGAGAAACCCTTATTGATACGCAGTATTTT CSARETLIDTQYF
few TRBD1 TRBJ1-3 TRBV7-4 TGTGCCAGCAGCCCCAGGACAGGGCCGGACTCTGGAAACACCATATATTTT CASSPRTGPDSGNTIYF
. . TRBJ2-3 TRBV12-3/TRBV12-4 TGTGCCAGCAGTACGACGGCTAGCACCGGGGGAGATACGCAGTATTTT CASSTTASTGGDTQYF
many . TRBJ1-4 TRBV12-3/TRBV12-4 TGTGCCAGCAGTTGGGAGGGTGAAAAACTGTTTTTT CASSWEGEKLFF
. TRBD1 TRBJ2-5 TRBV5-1 TGCGCCAGCAGCCTGGCGACAGGGGGACCAGAGACCCAGTACTTC CASSLATGGPETQYF
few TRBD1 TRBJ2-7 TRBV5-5 TGTGCCAGCAGCGGAACAGGGGTTGGGCACGAGCAGTACTTC CASSGTGVGHEQYF
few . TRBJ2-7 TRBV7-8 TGTGCCAGCAGCCCACAAAATTATTACGAGCAGTACTTC CASSPQNYYEQYF
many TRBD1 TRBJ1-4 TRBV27 TGTGCCAGCAGTTTATACGGGACAGGGGGCTTTGGACGTTACGCAACTAATGAAAAACTGTTTTTT CASSLYGTGGFGRYATNEKLFF
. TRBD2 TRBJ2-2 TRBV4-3 TGCGCCAGCAGCCAAGCATCGGGGGGCGGGGAGCTGTTTTTT CASSQASGGGELFF
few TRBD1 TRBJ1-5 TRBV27 TGTGCCAGCAGTCCCACGACAGGGGCTCAGCCCCAGCATTTT CASSPTTGAQPQHF
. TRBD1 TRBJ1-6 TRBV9 TGTGCCAGCAGCGCTCCGGGACAGAATTCACCCCTCCACTTT CASSAPGQNSPLHF
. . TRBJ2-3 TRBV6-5 TGTGCCAGCAGTTACTCGGGTGGGGTGCGACTTACAGATACGCAGTATTTT CASSYSGGVRLTDTQYF
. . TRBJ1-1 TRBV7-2 TGTGCCAGCAGCTTAGGTCAGGGTTCAGCTTTCTTT CASSLGQGSAFF
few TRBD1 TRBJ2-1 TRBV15 TGTGCCACCAGCAGAGGCCCGAACAGGGGCAATGAGCAGTTCTTC CATSRGPNRGNEQFF
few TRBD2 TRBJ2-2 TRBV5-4 TGTGCCAGCAGCTTGGCCCCGGGACTAGCGGGGCACAAATGGTCCGGGGAGCTGTTTTTT CASSLAPGLAGHKWSGELFF
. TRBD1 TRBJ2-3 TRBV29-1 TGCAGCGTTGAAACAGGGGGCATCACAGATACGCAGTATTTT CSVETGGITDTQYF
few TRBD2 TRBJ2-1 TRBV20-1 TGCAGTACCCCGGGGGGACTGTTCTACAATGAGCAGTTCTTC CSTPGGLFYNEQFF
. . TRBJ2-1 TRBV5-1 TGCGCCAGCTCCGGGGGACAGCTGGGTGAGCAGTTCTTC CASSGGQLGEQFF
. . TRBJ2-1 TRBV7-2 TGTGCCAGCAGCCCTATAAGCAGGAGCTCCTACAATGAGCAGTTCTTC CASSPISRSSYNEQFF
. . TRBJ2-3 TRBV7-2 TGTGCCAGCAGCTCGCGGGCTGGGCGAGATACGCAGTATTTT CASSSRAGRDTQYF
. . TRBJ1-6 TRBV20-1 TGCAGTGCCAGCCCAAGGTCTAGGTCACCCCTCCACTTT CSASPRSRSPLHF
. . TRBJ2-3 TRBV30 TGTGCCTGGAGGGAGAGTGGTACGCAGTATTTT CAWRESGTQYF
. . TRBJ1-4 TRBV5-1 TGCGCCAGCAGCATGGGGGGACATGAAAAACTGTTTTTT CASSMGGHEKLFF
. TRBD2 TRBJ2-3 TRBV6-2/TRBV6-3 TGTGCCAGCAGTTCTGGACTAGCGGGGGGGCCTGAGATGAAGCAGTATTTT CASSSGLAGGPEMKQYF